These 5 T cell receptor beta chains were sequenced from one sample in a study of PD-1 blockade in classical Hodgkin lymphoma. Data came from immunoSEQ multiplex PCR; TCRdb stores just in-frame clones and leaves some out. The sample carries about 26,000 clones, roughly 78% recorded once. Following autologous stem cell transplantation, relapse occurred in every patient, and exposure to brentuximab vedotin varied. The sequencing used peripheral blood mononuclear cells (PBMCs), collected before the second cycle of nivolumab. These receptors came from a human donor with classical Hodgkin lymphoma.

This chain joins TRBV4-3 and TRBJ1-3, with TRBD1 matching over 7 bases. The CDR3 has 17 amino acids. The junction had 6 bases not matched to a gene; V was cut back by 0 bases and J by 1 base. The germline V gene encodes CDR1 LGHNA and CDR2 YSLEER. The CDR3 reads CASSQERTGRSGNTIYF. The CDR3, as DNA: TGCGCCAGCAGCCAAGAACGGACAGGAAGGTCTGGAAACACCATATATTTT.

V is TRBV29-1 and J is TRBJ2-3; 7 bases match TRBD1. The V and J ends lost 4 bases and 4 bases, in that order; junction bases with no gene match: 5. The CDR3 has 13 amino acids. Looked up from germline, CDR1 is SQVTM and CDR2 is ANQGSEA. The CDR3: CSVATGVADTQYF. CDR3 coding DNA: TGCAGCGTTGCTACAGGGGTGGCAGATACGCAGTATTTT.

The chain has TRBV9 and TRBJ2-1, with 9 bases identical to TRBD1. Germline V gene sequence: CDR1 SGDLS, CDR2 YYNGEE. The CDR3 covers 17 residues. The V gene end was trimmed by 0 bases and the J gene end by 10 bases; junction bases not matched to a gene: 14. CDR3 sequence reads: CASSVGPRDRVANEQFF. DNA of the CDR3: TGTGCCAGCAGCGTAGGCCCCCGGGACAGGGTGGCGAACGAGCAGTTCTTC.

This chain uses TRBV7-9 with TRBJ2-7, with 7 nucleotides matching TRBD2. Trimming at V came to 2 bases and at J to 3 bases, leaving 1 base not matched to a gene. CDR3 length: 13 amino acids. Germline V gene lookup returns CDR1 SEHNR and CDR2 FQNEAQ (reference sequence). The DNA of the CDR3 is TGTGCCAGCAGCTTACTAGCGGACTACGAGCAGTACTTC. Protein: CASSLLADYEQYF.

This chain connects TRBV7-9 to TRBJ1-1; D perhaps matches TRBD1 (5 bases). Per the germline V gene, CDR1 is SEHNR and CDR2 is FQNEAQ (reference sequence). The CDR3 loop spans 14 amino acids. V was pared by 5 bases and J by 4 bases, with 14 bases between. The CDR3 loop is CASSLGRGSTEAFF. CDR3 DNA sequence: TGTGCCAGCAGCCTGGGGCGGGGTTCCACTGAAGCTTTCTTT.